This TCR beta chain was documented in a study of T-cell reconstitution after alpha-beta-depleted transplantation in children. The CDR3 length is 11 residues. CDR1 and CDR2 (germline): DFQATT, SNEGSKA (reference sequence). V shed 6 bases and J shed 9 bases, with 12 bases lying between them. This clonotype occurred a few times. It was with unique molecular identifiers that the TCRbeta library was prepared. TCRdb re-called the PCR reads through MiXCR, storing one row per CDR3 protein. The sample records 450,000 to 500,000 distinct CDR3 sequences, about 12% being singletons. The rearrangement uses TRBV20-1 and TRBJ2-4; D not resolved. This TCR was sampled from a human donor who donated a stem cell graft to a child with combined immunodeficiency. The specimen comprised PBMCs from the stem cell graft donor, sampled from the stem cell graft. This chain's CDR3 is CSAPSMGIQYF. CDR3 coding DNA: TGCAGTGCCCCCTCCATGGGCATTCAGTACTTC.